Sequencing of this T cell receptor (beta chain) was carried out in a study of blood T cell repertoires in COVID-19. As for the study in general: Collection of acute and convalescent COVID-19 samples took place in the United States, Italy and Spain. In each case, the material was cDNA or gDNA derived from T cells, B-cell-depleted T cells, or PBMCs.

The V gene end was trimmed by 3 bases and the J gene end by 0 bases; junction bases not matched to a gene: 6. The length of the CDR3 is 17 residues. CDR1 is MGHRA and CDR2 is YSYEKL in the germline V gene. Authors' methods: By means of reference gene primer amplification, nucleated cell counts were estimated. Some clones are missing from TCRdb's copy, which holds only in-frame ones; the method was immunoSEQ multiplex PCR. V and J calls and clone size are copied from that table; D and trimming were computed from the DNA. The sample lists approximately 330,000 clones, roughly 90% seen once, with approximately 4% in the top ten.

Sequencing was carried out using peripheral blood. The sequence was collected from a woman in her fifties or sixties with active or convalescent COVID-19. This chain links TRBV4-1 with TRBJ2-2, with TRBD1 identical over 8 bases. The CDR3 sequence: CASSQRTGFANTGELFF. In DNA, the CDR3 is TGCGCCAGCAGCCAGAGGACAGGGTTTGCGAACACCGGGGAGCTGTTTTTT.